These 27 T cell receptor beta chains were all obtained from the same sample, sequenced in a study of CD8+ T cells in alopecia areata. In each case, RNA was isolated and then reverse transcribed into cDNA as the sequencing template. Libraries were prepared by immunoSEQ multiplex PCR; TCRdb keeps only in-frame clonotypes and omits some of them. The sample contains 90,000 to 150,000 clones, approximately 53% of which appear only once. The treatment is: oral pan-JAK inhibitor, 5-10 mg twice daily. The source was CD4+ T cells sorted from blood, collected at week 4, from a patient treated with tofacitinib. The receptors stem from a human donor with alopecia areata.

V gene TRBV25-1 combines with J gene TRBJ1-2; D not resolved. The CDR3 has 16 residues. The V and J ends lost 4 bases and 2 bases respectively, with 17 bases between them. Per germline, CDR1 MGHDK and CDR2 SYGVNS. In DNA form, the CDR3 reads TGTGCCAGCAGTGGCCCGACTGGTTTCGGCAACTATGGCTACACCTTC. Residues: CASSGPTGFGNYGYTF.

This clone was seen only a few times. This CDR3 reads CAWGPANTEAFF. CDR3 coding DNA: TGTGCCTGGGGACCAGCAAACACTGAAGCTTTCTTT. V gene TRBV30 combines with J gene TRBJ1-1; no firm D call. The CDR3 spans 12 residues. V was pared by 5 bases and J by 2 bases, with 9 bases between. Germline-derived CDR1 and CDR2 are GTSNPN and SVGIG (reference sequence). Drawing the rest from reference TRBV30 and TRBJ1-1, the complete variable domain is SQTIHQWPATLVQPVGSPLSLECTVEGTSNPNLYWYRQAAGRGLQLLFYSVGIGQISSEVPQNLSASRPQDRQFILSSKKLLLSDSGFYLCAWGPANTEAFFGQGTRLTVV.

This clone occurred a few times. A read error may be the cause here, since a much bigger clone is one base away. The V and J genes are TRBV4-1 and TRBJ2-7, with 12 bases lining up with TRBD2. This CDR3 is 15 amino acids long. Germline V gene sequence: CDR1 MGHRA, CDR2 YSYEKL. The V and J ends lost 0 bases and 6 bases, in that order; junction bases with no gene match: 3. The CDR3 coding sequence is TGCGCCAGCAGCCAAGAGACTAGCGGGAGAGGCGAGCAGTACTTC. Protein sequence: CASSQETSGRGEQYF.

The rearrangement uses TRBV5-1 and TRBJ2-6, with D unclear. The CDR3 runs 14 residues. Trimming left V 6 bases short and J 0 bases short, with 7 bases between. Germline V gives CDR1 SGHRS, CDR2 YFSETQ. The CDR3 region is CASTSFSGANVLTF. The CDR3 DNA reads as TGCGCCAGCACCTCCTTCTCTGGGGCCAACGTCCTGACTTTC.

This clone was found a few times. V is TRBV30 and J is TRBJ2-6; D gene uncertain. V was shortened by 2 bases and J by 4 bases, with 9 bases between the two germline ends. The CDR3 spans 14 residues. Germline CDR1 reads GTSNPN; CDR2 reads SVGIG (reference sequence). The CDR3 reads CAWSWGGGANVLTF. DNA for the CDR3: TGTGCCTGGAGTTGGGGTGGAGGGGCCAACGTCCTGACTTTC.

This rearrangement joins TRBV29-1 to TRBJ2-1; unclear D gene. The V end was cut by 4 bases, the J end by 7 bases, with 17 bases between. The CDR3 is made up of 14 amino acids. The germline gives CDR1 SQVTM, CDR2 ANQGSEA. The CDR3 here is CSVAQVAVRNEQFF. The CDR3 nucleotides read TGCAGCGTTGCCCAAGTCGCGGTCAGGAATGAGCAGTTCTTC.

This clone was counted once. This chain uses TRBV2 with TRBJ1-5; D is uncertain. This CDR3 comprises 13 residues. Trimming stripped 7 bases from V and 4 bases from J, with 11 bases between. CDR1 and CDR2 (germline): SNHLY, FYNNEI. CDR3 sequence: CASTGNFNQPQHF. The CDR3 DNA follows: TGTGCCAGCACTGGAAACTTTAATCAGCCCCAGCATTTT.

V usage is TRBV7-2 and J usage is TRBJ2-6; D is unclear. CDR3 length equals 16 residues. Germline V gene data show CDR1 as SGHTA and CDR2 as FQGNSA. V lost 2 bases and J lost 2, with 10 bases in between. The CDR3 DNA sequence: TGTGCCAGCAGCTTATCGCTTATGGCTGGGGCCAACGTCCTGACTTTC. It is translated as CASSLSLMAGANVLTF. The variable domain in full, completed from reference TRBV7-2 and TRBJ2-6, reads GAGVSQSPSNKVTEKGKDVELRCDPISGHTALYWYRQSLGQGLEFLIYFQGNSAPDKSGLPSDRFSAERTGGSVSTLTIQRTQQEDSAVYLCASSLSLMAGANVLTFGAGSRLTVL.

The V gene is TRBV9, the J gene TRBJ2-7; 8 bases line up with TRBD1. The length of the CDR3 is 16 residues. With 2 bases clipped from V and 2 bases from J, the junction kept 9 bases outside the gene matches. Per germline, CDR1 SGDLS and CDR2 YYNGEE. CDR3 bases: TGTGCCAGCAGCGTGGATCACGGACAGGGAACCTACGAGCAGTACTTC. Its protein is CASSVDHGQGTYEQYF.

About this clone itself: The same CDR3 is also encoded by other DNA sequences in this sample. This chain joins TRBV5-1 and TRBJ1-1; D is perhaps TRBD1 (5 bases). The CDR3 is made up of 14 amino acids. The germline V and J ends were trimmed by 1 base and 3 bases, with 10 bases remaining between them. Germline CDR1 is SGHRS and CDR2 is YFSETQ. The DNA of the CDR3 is TGCGCCAGCAGCTTGACAGGTACGGACACTGAAGCTTTCTTT. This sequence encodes CASSLTGTDTEAFF.

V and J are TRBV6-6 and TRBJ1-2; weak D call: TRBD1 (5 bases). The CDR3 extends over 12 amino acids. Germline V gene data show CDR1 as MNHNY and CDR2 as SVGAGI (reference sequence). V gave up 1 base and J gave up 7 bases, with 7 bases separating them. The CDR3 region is CASSYWDGGYTF. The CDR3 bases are TGTGCCAGCAGTTACTGGGACGGTGGCTACACCTTC.

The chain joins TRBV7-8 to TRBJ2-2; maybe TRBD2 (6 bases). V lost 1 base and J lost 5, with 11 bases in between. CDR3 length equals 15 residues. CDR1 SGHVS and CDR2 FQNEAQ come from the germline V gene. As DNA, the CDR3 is TGTGCCAGCAGCTTAGGGACTACAATAACCGGGGAGCTGTTTTTT. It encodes CASSLGTTITGELFF.

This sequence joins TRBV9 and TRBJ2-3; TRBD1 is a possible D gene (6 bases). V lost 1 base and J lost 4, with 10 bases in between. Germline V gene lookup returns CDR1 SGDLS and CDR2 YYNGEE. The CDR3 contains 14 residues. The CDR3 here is CASSVQGPPDTQYF. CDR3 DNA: TGTGCCAGCAGCGTACAGGGGCCCCCAGATACGCAGTATTTT.

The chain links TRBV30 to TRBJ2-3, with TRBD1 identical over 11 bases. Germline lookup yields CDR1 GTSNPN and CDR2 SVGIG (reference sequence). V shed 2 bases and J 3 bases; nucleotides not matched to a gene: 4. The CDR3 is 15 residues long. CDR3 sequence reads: CAWSLGQGATDTQYF. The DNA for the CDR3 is TGTGCCTGGAGTCTCGGACAGGGGGCAACAGATACGCAGTATTTT.

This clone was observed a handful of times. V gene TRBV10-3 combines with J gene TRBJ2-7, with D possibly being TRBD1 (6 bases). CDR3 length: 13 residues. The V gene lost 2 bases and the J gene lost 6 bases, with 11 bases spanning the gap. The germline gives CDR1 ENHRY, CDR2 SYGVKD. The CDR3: CAISERGYGEQYF. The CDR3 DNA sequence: TGTGCCATCAGTGAGAGGGGGTATGGCGAGCAGTACTTC.

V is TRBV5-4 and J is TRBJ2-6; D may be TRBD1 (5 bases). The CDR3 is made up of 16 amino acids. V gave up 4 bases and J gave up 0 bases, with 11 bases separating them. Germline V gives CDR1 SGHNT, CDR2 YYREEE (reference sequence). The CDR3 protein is CASSIPDSSGANVLTF. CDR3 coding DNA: TGTGCCAGCAGCATCCCAGACAGCTCTGGGGCCAACGTCCTGACTTTC. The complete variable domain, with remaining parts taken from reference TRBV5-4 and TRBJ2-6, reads ETGVTQSPTHLIKTRGQQVTLRCSSQSGHNTVSWYQQALGQGPQFIFQYYREEENGRGNFPPRFSGLQFPNYSSELNVNALELDDSALYLCASSIPDSSGANVLTFGAGSRLTVL.

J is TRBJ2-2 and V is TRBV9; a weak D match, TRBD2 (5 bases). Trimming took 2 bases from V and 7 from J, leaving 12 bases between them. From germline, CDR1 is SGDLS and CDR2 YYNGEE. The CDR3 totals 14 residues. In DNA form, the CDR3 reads TGTGCCAGCAGCGTGGCGGGTACCGGCGGGGAGCTGTTTTTT. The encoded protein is CASSVAGTGGELFF.

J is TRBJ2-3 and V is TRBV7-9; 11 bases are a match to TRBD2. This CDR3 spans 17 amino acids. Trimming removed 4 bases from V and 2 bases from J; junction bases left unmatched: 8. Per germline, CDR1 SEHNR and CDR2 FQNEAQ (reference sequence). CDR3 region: CASSSYLAGGTTDTQYF. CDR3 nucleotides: TGTGCCAGCAGCTCCTACTTAGCGGGAGGGACCACAGATACGCAGTATTTT.

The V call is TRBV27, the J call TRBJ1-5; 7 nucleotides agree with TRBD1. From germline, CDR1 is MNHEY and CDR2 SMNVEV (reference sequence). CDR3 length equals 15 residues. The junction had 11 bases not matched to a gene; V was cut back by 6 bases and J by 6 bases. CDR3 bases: TGTGCCAGCAGGGGTACAGGGGAGCGGGGTCAGCCCCAGCATTTT. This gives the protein CASRGTGERGQPQHF.

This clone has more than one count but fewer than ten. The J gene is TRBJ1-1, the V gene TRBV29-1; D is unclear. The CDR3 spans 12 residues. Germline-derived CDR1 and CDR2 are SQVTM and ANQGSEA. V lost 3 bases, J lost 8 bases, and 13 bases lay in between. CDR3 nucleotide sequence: TGCAGCGTTGACCCTGGTGAAAACGAAGCTTTCTTT. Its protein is CSVDPGENEAFF.

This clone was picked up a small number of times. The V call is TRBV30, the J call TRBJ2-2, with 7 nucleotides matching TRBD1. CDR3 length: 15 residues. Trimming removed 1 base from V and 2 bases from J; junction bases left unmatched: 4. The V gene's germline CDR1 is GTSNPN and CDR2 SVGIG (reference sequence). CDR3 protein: CAWSAGTANTGELFF. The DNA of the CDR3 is TGTGCCTGGAGTGCCGGGACAGCTAACACCGGGGAGCTGTTTTTT.

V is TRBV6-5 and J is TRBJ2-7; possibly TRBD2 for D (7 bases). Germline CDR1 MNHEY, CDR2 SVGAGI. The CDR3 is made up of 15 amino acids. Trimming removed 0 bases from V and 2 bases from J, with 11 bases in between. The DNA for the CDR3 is TGTGCCAGCAGTTACTCGACGGGGGGCCCCTACGAGCAGTACTTC. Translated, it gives CASSYSTGGPYEQYF.

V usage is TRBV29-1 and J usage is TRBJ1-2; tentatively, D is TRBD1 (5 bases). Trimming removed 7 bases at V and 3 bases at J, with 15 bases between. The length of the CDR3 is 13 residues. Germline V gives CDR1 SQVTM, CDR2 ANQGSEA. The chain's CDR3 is CSAWGRFHYGYTF. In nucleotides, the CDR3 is TGCAGCGCGTGGGGCAGATTCCACTATGGCTACACCTTC.

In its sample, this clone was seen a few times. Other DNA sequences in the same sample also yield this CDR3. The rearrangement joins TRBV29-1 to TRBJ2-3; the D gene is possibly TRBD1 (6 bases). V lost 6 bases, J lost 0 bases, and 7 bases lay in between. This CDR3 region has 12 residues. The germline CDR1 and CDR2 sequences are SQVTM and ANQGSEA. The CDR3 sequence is CSVDRSTDTQYF. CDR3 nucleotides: TGCAGCGTGGACAGAAGCACAGATACGCAGTATTTT.

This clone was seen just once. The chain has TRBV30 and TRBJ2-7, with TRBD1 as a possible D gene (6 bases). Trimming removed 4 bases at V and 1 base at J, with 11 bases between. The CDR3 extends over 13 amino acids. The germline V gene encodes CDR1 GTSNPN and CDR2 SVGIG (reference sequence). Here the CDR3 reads CAWKTGLSYEQYF. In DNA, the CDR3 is TGTGCCTGGAAGACAGGCCTTTCCTACGAGCAGTACTTC.

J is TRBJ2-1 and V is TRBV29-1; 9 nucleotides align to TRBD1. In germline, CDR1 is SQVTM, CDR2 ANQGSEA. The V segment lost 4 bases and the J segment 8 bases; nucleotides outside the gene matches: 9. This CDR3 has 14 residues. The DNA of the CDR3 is TGCAGCGTTGTTGGGGACAGGGCACCCCATGAGCAGTTCTTC. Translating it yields CSVVGDRAPHEQFF.

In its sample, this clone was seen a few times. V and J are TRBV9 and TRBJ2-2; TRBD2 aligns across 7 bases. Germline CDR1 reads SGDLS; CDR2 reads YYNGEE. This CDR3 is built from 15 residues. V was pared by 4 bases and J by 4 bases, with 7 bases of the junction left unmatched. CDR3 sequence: CASSSLSGGTGELFF. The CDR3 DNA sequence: TGTGCCAGCAGCTCCCTCTCGGGGGGCACCGGGGAGCTGTTTTTT.